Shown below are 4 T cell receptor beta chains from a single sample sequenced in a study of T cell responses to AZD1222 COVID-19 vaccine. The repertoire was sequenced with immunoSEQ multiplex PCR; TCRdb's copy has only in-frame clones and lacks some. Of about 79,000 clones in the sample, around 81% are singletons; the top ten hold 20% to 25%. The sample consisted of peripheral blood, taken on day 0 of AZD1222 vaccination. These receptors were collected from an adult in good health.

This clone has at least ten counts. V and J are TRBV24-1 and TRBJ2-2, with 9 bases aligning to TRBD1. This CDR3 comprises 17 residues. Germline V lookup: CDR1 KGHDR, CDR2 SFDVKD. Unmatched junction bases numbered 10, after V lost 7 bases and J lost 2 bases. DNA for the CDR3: TGTGCCACCAGCGTTACAGGGGGCCTGTTCAACACCGGGGAGCTGTTTTTT. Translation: CATSVTGGLFNTGELFF.

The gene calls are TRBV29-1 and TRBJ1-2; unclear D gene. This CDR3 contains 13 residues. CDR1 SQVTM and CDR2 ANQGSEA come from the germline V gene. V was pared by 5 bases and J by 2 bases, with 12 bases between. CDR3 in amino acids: CSVKISGNYGYTF. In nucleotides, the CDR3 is TGCAGCGTTAAAATCTCGGGGAACTATGGCTACACCTTC.

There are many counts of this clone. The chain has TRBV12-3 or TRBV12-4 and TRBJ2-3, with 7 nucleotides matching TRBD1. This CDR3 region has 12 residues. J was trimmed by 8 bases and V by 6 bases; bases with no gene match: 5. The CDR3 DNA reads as TGTGCCAGCAGGGGGACAGTCGGTACGCAGTATTTT. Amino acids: CASRGTVGTQYF.

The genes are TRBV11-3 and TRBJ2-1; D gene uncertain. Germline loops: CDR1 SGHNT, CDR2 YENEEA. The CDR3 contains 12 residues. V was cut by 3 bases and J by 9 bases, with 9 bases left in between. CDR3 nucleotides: TGTGCCAGCAGCTTGACTTTCGGTGAGCAGTTCTTC. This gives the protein CASSLTFGEQFF.